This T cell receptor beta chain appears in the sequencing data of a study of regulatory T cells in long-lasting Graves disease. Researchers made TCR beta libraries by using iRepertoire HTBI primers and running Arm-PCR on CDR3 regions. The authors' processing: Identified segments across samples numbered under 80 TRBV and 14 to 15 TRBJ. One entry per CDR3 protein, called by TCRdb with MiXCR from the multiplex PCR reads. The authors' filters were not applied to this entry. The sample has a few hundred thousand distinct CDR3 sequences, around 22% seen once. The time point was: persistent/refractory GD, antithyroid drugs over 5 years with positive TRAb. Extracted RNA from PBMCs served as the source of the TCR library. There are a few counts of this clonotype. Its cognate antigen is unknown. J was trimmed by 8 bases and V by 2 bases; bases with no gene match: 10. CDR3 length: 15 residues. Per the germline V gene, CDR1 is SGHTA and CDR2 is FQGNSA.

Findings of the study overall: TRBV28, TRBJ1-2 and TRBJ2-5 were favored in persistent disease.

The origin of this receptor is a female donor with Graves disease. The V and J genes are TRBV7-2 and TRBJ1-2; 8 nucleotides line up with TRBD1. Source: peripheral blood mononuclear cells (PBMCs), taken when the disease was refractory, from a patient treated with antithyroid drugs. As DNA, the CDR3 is TGTGCCAGCAGCTTAAGTGGCAGGGGGCTTTTAGGCTACACCTTC. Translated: CASSLSGRGLLGYTF.